This TCR beta chain was captured in a study of T cells after yellow fever vaccination. Study conclusions and caveats: Post-booster reappearance was seen for most primary-vaccination clones (around 96% CD4, about 90% CD8).

TCRdb reprocessed the 5' RACE reads with MiXCR, giving one entry per CDR3 protein. The repertoire holds over 200,000 distinct CDR3 sequences, with approximately 6.8% as singletons. This clonotype appeared a few times. Its antigen is not identified. This CDR3 contains 16 residues. Looked up from germline, CDR1 is SQVTM and CDR2 is ANQGSEA. V was cut by 5 bases and J by 0 bases, with 17 bases left in between. The TCR comes from a man younger than 45 who received the YFV17D yellow fever vaccine. Source: CD4+ T cells sorted from PBMCs, taken on the day of the yellow fever booster vaccination. The rearrangement uses TRBV29-1 and TRBJ2-1, with a possible D match to TRBD1 (6 bases). CDR3 coding DNA: TGCAGCGTTAGGGGGTTTCTGGAGGCCTCCTACAATGAGCAGTTCTTC. This gives the protein CSVRGFLEASYNEQFF.